A selection of T cell receptor beta chains follows, all from one sample in a study of blood T cell repertoires in COVID-19. TCRdb's copy holds only in-frame clones and misses some; the assay was immunoSEQ multiplex PCR. The sample shows more than 90,000 clones, 86% of them seen only once. Sequencing was carried out using peripheral blood. The receptors stem from a man between 70 and 80 years old who had recovered from COVID-19. The CDR3 runs from the conserved cysteine through the conserved F or W.

V	length	J	CDR3
TRBV19	17	TRBJ2-2	CASSIPARQGWTGELFF
TRBV27	14	TRBJ2-7	CASSLSSGRIEQYF
TRBV28	14	TRBJ1-4	CASSLGLPNEKLFF
TRBV5-1	15	TRBJ1-4	CASSPRSAENEKLFF
TRBV15	14	TRBJ1-4	CATSRGRGYEKLFF
TRBV7-2	17	TRBJ1-1	CASSPATGAQLNTEAFF
TRBV10-3	16	TRBJ2-2	CAISESTLADTGELFF
TRBV28	14	TRBJ1-5	CASTERGHHQPQHF
TRBV28	17	TRBJ2-7	CASSLGVPSGPLDEQYF
TRBV6-2/TRBV6-3	15	TRBJ2-7	CASSYSRAGVREQYF
TRBV7-3	13	TRBJ2-5	CASSLASGMTQYF